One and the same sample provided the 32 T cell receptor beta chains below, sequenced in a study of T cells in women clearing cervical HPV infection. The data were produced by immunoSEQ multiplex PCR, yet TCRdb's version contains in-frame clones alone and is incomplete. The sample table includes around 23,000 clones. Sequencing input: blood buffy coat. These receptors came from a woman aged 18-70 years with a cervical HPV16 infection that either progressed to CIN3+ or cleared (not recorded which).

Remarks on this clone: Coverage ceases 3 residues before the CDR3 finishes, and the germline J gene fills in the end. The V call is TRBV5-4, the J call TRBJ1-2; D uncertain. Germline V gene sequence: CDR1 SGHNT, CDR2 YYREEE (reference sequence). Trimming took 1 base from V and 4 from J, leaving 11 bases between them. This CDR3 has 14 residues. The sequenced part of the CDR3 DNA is TGTGCCAGCAGCTTGTCTCGTGGCAGCTATGGC. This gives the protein CASSLSRGSYG. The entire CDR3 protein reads CASSLSRGSYGYTF.

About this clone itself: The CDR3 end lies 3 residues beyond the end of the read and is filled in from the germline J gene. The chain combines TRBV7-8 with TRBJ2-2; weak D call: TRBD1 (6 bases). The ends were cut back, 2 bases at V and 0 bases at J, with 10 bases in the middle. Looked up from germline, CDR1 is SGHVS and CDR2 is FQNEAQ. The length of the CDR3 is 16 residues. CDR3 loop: CASSLQTGANTGELFF. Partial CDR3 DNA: TGTGCCAGCAGCTTACAGACAGGTGCGAACACCGGGGAG.

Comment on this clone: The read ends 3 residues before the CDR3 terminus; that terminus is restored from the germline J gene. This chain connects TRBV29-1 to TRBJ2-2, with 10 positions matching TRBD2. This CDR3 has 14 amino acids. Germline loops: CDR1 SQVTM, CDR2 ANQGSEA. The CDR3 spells CGARTSGATGELFF. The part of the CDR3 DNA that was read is TGCGGCGCTAGGACTAGCGGAGCCACCGGGGAG.

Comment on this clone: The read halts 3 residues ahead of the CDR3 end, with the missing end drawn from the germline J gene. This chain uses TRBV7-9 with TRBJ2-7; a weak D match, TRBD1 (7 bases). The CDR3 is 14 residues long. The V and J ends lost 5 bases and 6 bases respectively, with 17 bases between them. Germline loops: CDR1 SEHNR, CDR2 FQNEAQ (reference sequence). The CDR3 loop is CASSPSPGGGEQYF. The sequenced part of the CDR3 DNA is TGTGCCAGCAGCCCCAGCCCAGGGGGAGGCGAG. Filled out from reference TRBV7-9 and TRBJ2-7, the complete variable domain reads DTGVSQNPRHKITKRGQNVTFRCDPISEHNRLYWYRQTLGQGPEFLTYFQNEAQLEKSRLLSDRFSAERPKGSFSTLEIQRTEQGDSAMYLCASSPSPGGGEQYFGPGTRLTVT.

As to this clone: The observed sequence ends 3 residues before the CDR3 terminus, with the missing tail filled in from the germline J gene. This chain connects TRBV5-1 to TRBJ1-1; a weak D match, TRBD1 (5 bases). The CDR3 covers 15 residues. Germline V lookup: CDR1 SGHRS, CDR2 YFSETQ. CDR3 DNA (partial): TGCGCCAGTAGAGATGGGGGGACTAGCGGGAGACTT. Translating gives CASRDGGTSGRL. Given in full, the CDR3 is CASRDGGTSGRLAFF.

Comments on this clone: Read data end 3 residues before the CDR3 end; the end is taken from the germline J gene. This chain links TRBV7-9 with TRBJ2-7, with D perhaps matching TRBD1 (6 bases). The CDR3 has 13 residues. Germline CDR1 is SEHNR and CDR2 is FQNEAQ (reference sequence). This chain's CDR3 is CSISWGQAYEQYF. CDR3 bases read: TGTTCTATCAGCTGGGGGCAAGCCTACGAG.

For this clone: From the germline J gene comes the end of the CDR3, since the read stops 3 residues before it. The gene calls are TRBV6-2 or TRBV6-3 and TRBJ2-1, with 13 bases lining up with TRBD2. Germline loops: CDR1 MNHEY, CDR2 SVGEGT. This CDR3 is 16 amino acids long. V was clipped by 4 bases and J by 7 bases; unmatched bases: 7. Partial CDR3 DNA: TGTGCCAGCAGTTCCGCTACTAGCGGGAGGGAAAATGAG. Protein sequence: CASSSATSGRENE. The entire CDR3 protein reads CASSSATSGRENEQFF.

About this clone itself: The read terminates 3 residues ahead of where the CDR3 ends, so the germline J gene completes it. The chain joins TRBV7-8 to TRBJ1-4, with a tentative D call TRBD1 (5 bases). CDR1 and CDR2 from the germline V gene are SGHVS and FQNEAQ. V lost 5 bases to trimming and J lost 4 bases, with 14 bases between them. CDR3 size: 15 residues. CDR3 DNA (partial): TGTGCCAGCAGCCTCGGGGGGACCGTTAATGAAAAA. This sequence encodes CASSLGGTVNEK. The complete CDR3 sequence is CASSLGGTVNEKLFF.

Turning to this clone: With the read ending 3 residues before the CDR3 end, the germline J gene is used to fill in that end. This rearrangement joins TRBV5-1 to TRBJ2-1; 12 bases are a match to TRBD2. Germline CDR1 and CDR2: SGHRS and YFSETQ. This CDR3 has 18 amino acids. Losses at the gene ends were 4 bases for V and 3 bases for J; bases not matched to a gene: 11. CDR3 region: CASSLTSGGYGDYNEQFF. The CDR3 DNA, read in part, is TGCGCCAGCAGCCTGACTAGCGGGGGATATGGGGACTACAATGAG.

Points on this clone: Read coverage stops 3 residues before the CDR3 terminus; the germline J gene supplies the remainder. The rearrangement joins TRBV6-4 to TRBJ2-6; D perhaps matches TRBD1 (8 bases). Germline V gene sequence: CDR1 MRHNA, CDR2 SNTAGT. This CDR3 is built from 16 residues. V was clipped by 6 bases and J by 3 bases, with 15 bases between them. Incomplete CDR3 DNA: TGTGCCAGCAGCGCCCACAGGGGGGGTGGGGCCAACGTC. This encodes CASSAHRGGGANV. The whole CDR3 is CASSAHRGGGANVLTF.

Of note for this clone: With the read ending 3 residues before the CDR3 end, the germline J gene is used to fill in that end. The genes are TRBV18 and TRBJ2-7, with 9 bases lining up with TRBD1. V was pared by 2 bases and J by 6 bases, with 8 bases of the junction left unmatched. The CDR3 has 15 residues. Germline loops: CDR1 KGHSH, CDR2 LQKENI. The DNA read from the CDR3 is TGTGCCAGCTCACCAAGGGGACAGGGCGTCAGCGAG. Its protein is CASSPRGQGVSE. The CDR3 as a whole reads CASSPRGQGVSEQYF. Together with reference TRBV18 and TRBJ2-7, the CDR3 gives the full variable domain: NAGVMQNPRHLVRRRGQEARLRCSPMKGHSHVYWYRQLPEEGLKFMVYLQKENIIDESGMPKERFSAEFPKEGPSILRIQQVVRGDSAAYFCASSPRGQGVSEQYFGPGTRLTVT.

This CDR3 is CASSPIGRDNDYTF. Partial CDR3 DNA: TGTGCCAGCTCACCAATTGGCAGGGACAATGAC. The V and J genes are TRBV18 and TRBJ1-2; D possibly corresponds to TRBD1 (6 bases). The CDR3 extends 3 residues past the end of the read, so its final part is completed from the germline J gene. The CDR3 runs 14 residues. CDR1 KGHSH and CDR2 LQKENI come from the germline V gene.

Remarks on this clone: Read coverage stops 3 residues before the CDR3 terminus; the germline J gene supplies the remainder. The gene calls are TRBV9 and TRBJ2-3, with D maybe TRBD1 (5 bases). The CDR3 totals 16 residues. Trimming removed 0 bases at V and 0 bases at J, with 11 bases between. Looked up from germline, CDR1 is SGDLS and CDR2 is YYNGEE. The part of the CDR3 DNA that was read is TGTGCCAGCAGCGTAGCTGGGGCAGGAAGCACAGATACG. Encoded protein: CASSVAGAGSTDT. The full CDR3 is CASSVAGAGSTDTQYF.

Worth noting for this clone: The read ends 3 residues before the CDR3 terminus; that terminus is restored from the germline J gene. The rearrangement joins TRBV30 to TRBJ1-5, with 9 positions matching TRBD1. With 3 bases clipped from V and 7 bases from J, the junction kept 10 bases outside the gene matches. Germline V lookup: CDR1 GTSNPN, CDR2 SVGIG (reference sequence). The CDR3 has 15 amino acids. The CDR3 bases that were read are TGTGCCTGGAGCGCGGGACAGGGAGGGAAGCAGCCC. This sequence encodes CAWSAGQGGKQP. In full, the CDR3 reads CAWSAGQGGKQPQHF.

The CDR3 spells CSAREVSSVETQYF. The sequenced part of the CDR3 DNA is TGCAGTGCCAGGGAGGTGTCTAGCGTAGAGACC. V is TRBV20-1 and J is TRBJ2-5; D may be TRBD2 (6 bases). The read ends 3 residues before the CDR3 terminus; that terminus is restored from the germline J gene. This CDR3 comprises 14 residues. Trimming left V 6 bases short and J 4 bases short, with 18 bases between. The germline V gene encodes CDR1 DFQATT and CDR2 SNEGSKA (reference sequence).

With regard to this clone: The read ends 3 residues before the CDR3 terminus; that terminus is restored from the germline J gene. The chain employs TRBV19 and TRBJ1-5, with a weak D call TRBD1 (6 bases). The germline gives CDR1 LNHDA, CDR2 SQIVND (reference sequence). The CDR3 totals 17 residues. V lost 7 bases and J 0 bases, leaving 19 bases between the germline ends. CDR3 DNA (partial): TGTGCCAGTACCCGCAGGGGTAAGGACAATAGCAATCAGCCC. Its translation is CASTRRGKDNSNQP. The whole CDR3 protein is CASTRRGKDNSNQPQHF.

The CDR3 reads CASSEAHRQGSTDTQYF. Partial CDR3 DNA: TGTGCCAGCAGTGAAGCCCACCGACAGGGGAGCACAGATACG. This chain links TRBV25-1 with TRBJ2-3; 8 bases fit TRBD1. The read falls 3 residues short of the CDR3 end, and the missing part is taken from the germline J gene. After removal of 2 bases from V and 0 bases from J, the junction contained 7 bases not matched to a gene. In germline, CDR1 is MGHDK, CDR2 SYGVNS. CDR3 length equals 17 residues.

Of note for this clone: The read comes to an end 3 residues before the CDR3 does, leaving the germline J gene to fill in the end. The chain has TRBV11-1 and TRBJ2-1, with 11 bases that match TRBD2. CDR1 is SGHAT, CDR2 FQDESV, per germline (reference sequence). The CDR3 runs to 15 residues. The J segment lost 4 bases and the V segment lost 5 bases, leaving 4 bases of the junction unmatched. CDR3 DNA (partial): TGTGCCAGCAGCCCCGGACTAGCGGGTTACAATGAG. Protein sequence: CASSPGLAGYNE. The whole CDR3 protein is CASSPGLAGYNEQFF. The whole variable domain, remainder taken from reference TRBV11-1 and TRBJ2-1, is EAEVAQSPRYKITEKSQAVAFWCDPISGHATLYWYRQILGQGPELLVQFQDESVVDDSQLPKDRFSAERLKGVDSTLKIQPAELGDSAMYLCASSPGLAGYNEQFFGPGTRLTVL.

The DNA read from the CDR3 is TGTGCCAGCAGCTCCCCCCAGAACACCGGGGAG. It is translated as CASSSPQNTGE. In full, the CDR3 is CASSSPQNTGELFF. The rearrangement uses TRBV11-2 and TRBJ2-2; no reliable D call. The read is 3 residues too short to cover the CDR3 end, so that end is filled in from the germline J gene. Trimming stripped 4 bases from V and 1 base from J, with 7 bases between. CDR3 length equals 14 residues. Germline V gene lookup returns CDR1 SGHAT and CDR2 FQNNGV.

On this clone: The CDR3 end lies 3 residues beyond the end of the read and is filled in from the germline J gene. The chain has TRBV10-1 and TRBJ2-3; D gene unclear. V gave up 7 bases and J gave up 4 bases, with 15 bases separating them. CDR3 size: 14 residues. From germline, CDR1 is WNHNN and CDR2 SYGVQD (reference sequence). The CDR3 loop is CASIPNPPADTQYF. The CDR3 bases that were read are TGCGCCAGCATCCCCAACCCCCCAGCAGATACG.

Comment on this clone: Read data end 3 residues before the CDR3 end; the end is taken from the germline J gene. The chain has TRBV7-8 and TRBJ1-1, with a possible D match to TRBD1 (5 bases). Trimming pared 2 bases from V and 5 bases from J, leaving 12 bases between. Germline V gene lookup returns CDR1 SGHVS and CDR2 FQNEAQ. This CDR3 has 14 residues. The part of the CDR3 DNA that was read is TGTGCCAGCAGCTTATCCGGGGGGTCGACTGAA. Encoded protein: CASSLSGGSTE. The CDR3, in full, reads CASSLSGGSTEAFF. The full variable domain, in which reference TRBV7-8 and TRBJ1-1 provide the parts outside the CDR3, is GAGVSQSPRYKVAKRGQDVALRCDPISGHVSLFWYQQALGQGPEFLTYFQNEAQLDKSGLPSDRFFAERPEGSVSTLKIQRTQQEDSAVYLCASSLSGGSTEAFFGQGTRLTVV.

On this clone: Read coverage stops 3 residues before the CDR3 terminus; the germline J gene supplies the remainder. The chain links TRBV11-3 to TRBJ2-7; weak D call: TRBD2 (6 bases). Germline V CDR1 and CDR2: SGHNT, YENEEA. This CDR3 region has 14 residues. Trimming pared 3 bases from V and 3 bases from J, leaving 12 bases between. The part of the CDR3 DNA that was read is TGTGCCAGCAGCTTGAACCCTAGCGACTACGAG. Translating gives CASSLNPSDYE. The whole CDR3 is CASSLNPSDYEQYF.

CDR3 sequence: CSARAPGGFTEAFF. The covered CDR3 bases are TGCAGTGCTAGAGCCCCGGGGGGGTTCACTGAA. The chain carries TRBV20-1 and TRBJ1-1, with D maybe TRBD1 (5 bases). Coverage ceases 3 residues before the CDR3 finishes, and the germline J gene fills in the end. CDR1 is DFQATT, CDR2 SNEGSKA, per germline (reference sequence). The V and J ends lost 1 base and 4 bases respectively, with 13 bases between them. CDR3 length equals 14 residues.

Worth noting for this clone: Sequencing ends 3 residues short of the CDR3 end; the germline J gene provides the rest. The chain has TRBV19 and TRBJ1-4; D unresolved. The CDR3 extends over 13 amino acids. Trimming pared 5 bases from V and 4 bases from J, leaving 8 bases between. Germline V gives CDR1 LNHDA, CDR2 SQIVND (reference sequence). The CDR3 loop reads CASSVNYNEKLFF. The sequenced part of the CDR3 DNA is TGTGCCAGTAGTGTAAATTATAATGAAAAA.

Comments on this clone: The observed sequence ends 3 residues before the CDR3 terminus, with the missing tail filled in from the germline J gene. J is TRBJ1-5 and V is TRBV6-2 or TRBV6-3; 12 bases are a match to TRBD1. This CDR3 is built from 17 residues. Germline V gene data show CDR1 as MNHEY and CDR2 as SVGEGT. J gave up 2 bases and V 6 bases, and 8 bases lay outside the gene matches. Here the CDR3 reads CASSPGTGGGRNQPQHF. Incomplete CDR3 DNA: TGTGCCAGCAGCCCCGGGACAGGGGGCGGACGCAATCAGCCC.

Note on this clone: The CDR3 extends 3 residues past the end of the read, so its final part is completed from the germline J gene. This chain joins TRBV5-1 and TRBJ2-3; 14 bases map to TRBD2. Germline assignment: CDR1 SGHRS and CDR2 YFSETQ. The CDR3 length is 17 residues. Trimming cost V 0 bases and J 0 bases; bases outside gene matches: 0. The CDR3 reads CASSLGLAGGSTDTQYF. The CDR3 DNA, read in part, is TGCGCCAGCAGCTTGGGACTAGCGGGAGGGAGCACAGATACG.

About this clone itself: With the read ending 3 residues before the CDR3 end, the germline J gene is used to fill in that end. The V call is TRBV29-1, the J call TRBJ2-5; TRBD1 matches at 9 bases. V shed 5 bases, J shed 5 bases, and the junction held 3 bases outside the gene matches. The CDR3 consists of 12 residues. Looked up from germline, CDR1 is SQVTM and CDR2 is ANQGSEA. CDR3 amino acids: CSVSDRGETQYF. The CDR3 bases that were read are TGCAGCGTTTCGGACAGGGGTGAGACC.

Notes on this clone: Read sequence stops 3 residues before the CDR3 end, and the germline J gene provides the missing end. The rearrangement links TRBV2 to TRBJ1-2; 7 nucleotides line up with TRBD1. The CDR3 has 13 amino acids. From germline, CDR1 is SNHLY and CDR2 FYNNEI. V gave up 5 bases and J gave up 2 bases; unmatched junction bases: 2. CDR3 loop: CASSPGQNYGYTF. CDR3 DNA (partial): TGTGCCAGCAGTCCGGGACAGAACTATGGC. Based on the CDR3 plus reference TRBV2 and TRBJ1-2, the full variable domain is EPEVTQTPSHQVTQMGQEVILRCVPISNHLYFYWYRQILGQKVEFLVSFYNNEISEKSEIFDDQFSVERPDGSNFTLKIRSTKLEDSAMYFCASSPGQNYGYTFGSGTRLTVV.

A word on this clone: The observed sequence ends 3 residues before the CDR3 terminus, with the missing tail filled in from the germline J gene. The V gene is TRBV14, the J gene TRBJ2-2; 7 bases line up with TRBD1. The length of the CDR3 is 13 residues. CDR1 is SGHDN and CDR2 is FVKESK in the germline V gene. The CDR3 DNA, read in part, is TGTGCCAGCCAGTCGCGAGAACAGGGGAAG. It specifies CASQSREQGK. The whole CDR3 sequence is CASQSREQGKLFF.

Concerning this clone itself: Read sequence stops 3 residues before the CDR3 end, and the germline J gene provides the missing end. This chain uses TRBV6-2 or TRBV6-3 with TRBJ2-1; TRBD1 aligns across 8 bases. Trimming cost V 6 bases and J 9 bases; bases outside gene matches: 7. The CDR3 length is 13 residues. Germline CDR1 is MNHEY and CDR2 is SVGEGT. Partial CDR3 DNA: TGTGCCAGCAGCCTCGACAGGGGAGTTGAG. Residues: CASSLDRGVE. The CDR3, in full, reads CASSLDRGVEQFF.

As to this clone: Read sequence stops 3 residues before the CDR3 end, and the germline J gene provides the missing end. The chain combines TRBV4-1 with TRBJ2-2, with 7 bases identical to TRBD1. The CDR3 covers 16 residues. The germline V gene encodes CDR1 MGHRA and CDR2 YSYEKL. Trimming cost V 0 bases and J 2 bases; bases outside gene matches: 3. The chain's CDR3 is CASSQETGANTGELFF. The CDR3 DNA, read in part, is TGCGCCAGCAGCCAAGAAACAGGGGCTAACACCGGGGAG.

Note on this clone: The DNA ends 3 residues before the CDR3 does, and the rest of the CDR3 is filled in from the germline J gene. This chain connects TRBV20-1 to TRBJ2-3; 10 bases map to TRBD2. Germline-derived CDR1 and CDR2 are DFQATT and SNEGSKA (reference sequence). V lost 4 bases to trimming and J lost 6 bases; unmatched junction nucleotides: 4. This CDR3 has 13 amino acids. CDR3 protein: CSAKAGGTDTQYF. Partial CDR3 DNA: TGCAGTGCTAAAGCGGGGGGGACCGATACG.